Below, 30 T cell receptor beta chains from the same sample are listed, as sequenced in a study of cytomegalovirus exposure and HLA in healthy donors. The primer mix had 60 Vbeta and 13 Jbeta primers. Sequencing used immunoSEQ multiplex PCR; TCRdb keeps in-frame clones, though not all of them. The table includes 170,000 or so clones, less than 85% detected once. Sequenced sample: PBMCs. Every receptor here comes from a boy aged 5 to 17 in good health and CMV-seronegative.

The chain recombines TRBV19 with TRBJ1-1, with D possibly matching TRBD1 (6 bases). CDR1 and CDR2 (germline): LNHDA, SQIVND (reference sequence). The CDR3 totals 13 residues. Trimming cost V 8 bases and J 0 bases, with 10 bases left between them. CDR3 in DNA: TGTGCCAGTGGGGGGGGCCTGAACACTGAAGCTTTCTTT. Translating gives CASGGGLNTEAFF.

This chain connects TRBV5-4 to TRBJ1-3, with a weak D call TRBD1 (5 bases). Germline CDR1 is SGHNT and CDR2 is YYREEE (reference sequence). This CDR3 has 15 residues. The V gene lost 4 bases and the J gene lost 0 bases, with 11 bases spanning the gap. CDR3 amino acids: CASSQGLSSGNTIYF. CDR3 nucleotide sequence: TGTGCCAGCAGCCAGGGACTCAGCTCTGGAAACACCATATATTTT.

This clone was detected only a few times. The chain has TRBV5-1 and TRBJ2-1, with TRBD2 matching 13 bases. The V gene end was trimmed by 7 bases and the J gene end by 5 bases; junction bases not matched to a gene: 3. There are 14 residues in the CDR3. Germline lookup yields CDR1 SGHRS and CDR2 YFSETQ. CDR3: CASGLAGVNNEQFF. As DNA, the CDR3 is TGCGCCAGCGGACTAGCGGGGGTTAACAATGAGCAGTTCTTC.

The chain combines TRBV11-3 with TRBJ2-1, with a possible D match to TRBD2 (6 bases). The CDR3 is 14 residues long. Trimming cost V 1 base and J 6 bases, with 10 bases left between them. CDR1 SGHNT and CDR2 YENEEA come from the germline V gene. The CDR3 nucleotides read TGTGCCAGCAGCTTAGTTGGGACTTCCAATGAGCAGTTCTTC. It codes for CASSLVGTSNEQFF.

The chain is built from TRBV18 and TRBJ2-5, with 10 bases fitting TRBD1. CDR1 and CDR2 (germline): KGHSH, LQKENI. The CDR3 length is 14 residues. J gave up 4 bases and V 4 bases, and 3 bases lay outside the gene matches. The CDR3 nucleotides are TGTGCCAGCTCACGGGACAGGGGTGGAGAGACCCAGTACTTC. It translates to CASSRDRGGETQYF.

V usage is TRBV19 and J usage is TRBJ1-1; TRBD1 is a possible D gene (6 bases). V was shortened by 6 bases and J by 3 bases, with 14 bases between the two germline ends. The CDR3 runs to 14 residues. Germline V CDR1 and CDR2: LNHDA, SQIVND (reference sequence). In nucleotides, the CDR3 is TGTGCCAGTAGGGGAACAGGGTGGGACACTGAAGCTTTCTTT. It is translated as CASRGTGWDTEAFF.

This chain joins TRBV19 and TRBJ2-2, with TRBD1 matching over 8 bases. The germline V gene has CDR1 LNHDA and CDR2 SQIVND (reference sequence). The CDR3 is 16 amino acids. The junction had 13 bases not matched to a gene; V was cut back by 6 bases and J by 7 bases. In DNA, the CDR3 is TGTGCCAGTAGAAACCACAGGGGGATTGTTATCGGGGAGCTGTTTTTT. It codes for CASRNHRGIVIGELFF.

J is TRBJ1-2 and V is TRBV7-2, with D maybe TRBD1 (5 bases). CDR1 and CDR2 from the germline V gene are SGHTA and FQGNSA. CDR3 length equals 14 residues. V dropped 1 base and J dropped 4 bases, with 10 bases sitting between them. The CDR3 coding sequence is TGTGCCAGCAGCTTAGACAGGTCCACCTATGGCTACACCTTC. This sequence encodes CASSLDRSTYGYTF.

This chain uses TRBV30 with TRBJ1-2; D is undetermined. The CDR3 covers 13 residues. Germline values: CDR1 GTSNPN, CDR2 SVGIG (reference sequence). V lost 0 bases and J lost 3, with 8 bases in between. In DNA, the CDR3 is TGTGCCTGGAGTGTTCCCGGGGACTATGGCTACACCTTC. It specifies CAWSVPGDYGYTF.

V gene TRBV19 combines with J gene TRBJ2-7, with 7 bases that match TRBD1. The CDR3 consists of 16 residues. Trimming at V came to 4 bases and at J to 2 bases, leaving 11 bases not matched to a gene. The germline CDR1 and CDR2 sequences are LNHDA and SQIVND (reference sequence). DNA of the CDR3: TGTGCCAGTAGTACCCCTCCGGACAGGTTGCCCTACGAGCAGTACTTC. Protein product: CASSTPPDRLPYEQYF.

This clone appeared once. The chain is built from TRBV6-1 and TRBJ1-2; D remains unclear. Trimming removed 4 bases at V and 2 bases at J, with 17 bases between. The CDR3 runs to 16 residues. Germline V gene lookup returns CDR1 MNHNS and CDR2 SASEGT. The CDR3 sequence is CASSVPLDTFNYGYTF. The CDR3 DNA sequence: TGTGCCAGCAGTGTTCCCCTTGACACGTTCAACTATGGCTACACCTTC.

This clone is a singleton in its sample. This chain links TRBV11-2 with TRBJ2-1; 9 nucleotides align to TRBD2. Germline CDR1 is SGHAT and CDR2 is FQNNGV. J gave up 7 bases and V 8 bases, and 9 bases lay outside the gene matches. The CDR3 is 14 residues long. The chain's CDR3 is CASLGSGRANEQFF. Written as DNA, the CDR3 is TGTGCCAGCTTGGGTAGCGGGAGAGCAAATGAGCAGTTCTTC. Full variable domain (remainder filled in from reference TRBV11-2 and TRBJ2-1): EAGVAQSPRYKIIEKRQSVAFWCNPISGHATLYWYQQILGQGPKLLIQFQNNGVVDDSQLPKDRFSAERLKGVDSTLKIQPAKLEDSAVYLCASLGSGRANEQFFGPGTRLTVL.

V and J are TRBV7-6 and TRBJ1-3; 9 bases match TRBD1. CDR3 length: 15 amino acids. The ends lost 5 bases at V and 4 bases at J; junction bases unmatched: 6. CDR1 SGHVS and CDR2 FNYEAQ come from the germline V gene. The CDR3 loop is CASSRNRGRGNTIYF. The CDR3 DNA sequence: TGTGCCAGCAGCCGTAACAGGGGGCGGGGAAACACCATATATTTT. The whole variable domain, filled in from reference TRBV7-6 and TRBJ1-3, reads GAGVSQSPRYKVTKRGQDVALRCDPISGHVSLYWYRQALGQGPEFLTYFNYEAQQDKSGLPNDRFSAERPEGSISTLTIQRTEQRDSAMYRCASSRNRGRGNTIYFGEGSWLTVV.

The chain carries TRBV6-4 and TRBJ1-3; D is unclear. In germline, CDR1 is MRHNA, CDR2 SNTAGT. This CDR3 is 13 amino acids long. V lost 4 bases and J lost 0, with 4 bases in between. For the CDR3, the DNA is TGTGCCAGCAGTGCTTTCTCTGGAAACACCATATATTTT. It yields the protein CASSAFSGNTIYF.

V and J are TRBV2 and TRBJ1-3; 9 nucleotides agree with TRBD1. This CDR3 has 13 amino acids. The J segment lost 6 bases and the V segment lost 6 bases, leaving 3 bases of the junction unmatched. CDR1 and CDR2 from the germline V gene are SNHLY and FYNNEI. The DNA for the CDR3 is TGTGCCAGCAGGATACAGGGGGCAAACACCATATATTTT. It specifies CASRIQGANTIYF.

V usage is TRBV19 and J usage is TRBJ1-4; 7 bases are shared with TRBD1. CDR3 length: 14 residues. Trimming removed 6 bases from V and 5 bases from J; junction bases left unmatched: 6. Germline V gives CDR1 LNHDA, CDR2 SQIVND (reference sequence). The CDR3 sequence is CASSVFRGNEKLFF. The CDR3 nucleotides are TGTGCCAGTAGCGTTTTCAGGGGGAATGAAAAACTGTTTTTT. Together with reference TRBV19 and TRBJ1-4, the CDR3 gives the full variable domain: DGGITQSPKYLFRKEGQNVTLSCEQNLNHDAMYWYRQDPGQGLRLIYYSQIVNDFQKGDIAEGYSVSREKKESFPLTVTSAQKNPTAFYLCASSVFRGNEKLFFGSGTQLSVL.

V and J are TRBV11-3 and TRBJ2-1; TRBD2 agrees at 13 bases. V trimming: 8 bases; J trimming: 13 bases; junction bases outside the gene matches: 11. There are 14 residues in the CDR3. The germline gives CDR1 SGHNT, CDR2 YENEEA. CDR3 in amino acids: CASSGLAGATAQFF. The CDR3 DNA follows: TGTGCCAGCTCCGGACTAGCGGGGGCCACGGCTCAGTTCTTC.

The genes are TRBV7-2 and TRBJ1-1; TRBD1 matches 7 bases. Germline CDR1 and CDR2: SGHTA and FQGNSA. Trimming cost V 5 bases and J 2 bases; bases outside gene matches: 8. The CDR3 sequence is 15 residues long. CDR3 coding DNA: TGTGCCAGCAGCCCTCGGACAGGAGATAACACTGAAGCTTTCTTT. Protein: CASSPRTGDNTEAFF. The complete variable domain, with remaining parts taken from reference TRBV7-2 and TRBJ1-1, reads GAGVSQSPSNKVTEKGKDVELRCDPISGHTALYWYRQSLGQGLEFLIYFQGNSAPDKSGLPSDRFSAERTGGSVSTLTIQRTQQEDSAVYLCASSPRTGDNTEAFFGQGTRLTVV.

The CDR3 coding sequence is TGCGCCAGTGGGGCAGTTAGGGGTGAAAGGGTAGCTTTCTTT. Encoded protein: CASGAVRGERVAFF. The V and J genes are TRBV4-3 and TRBJ1-1, with a possible D match to TRBD1 (5 bases). The CDR3 is 14 amino acids. Trimming cost V 9 bases and J 10 bases, with 24 bases left between them. From germline, CDR1 is LGHNA and CDR2 YSLEER.

About this clone: The sample holds other DNA sequences that translate to the same CDR3. The chain joins TRBV25-1 to TRBJ1-4; D is perhaps TRBD1 (5 bases). The CDR3 loop spans 14 amino acids. CDR1 and CDR2 (germline): MGHDK, SYGVNS. The ends were cut back, 6 bases at V and 2 bases at J, with 10 bases in the middle. The CDR3 loop reads CASRMAGTNEKLFF. CDR3 sequence (DNA): TGTGCCAGCAGGATGGCAGGGACTAATGAAAAACTGTTTTTT. The variable domain in full, with the rest retrieved from reference TRBV25-1 and TRBJ1-4, is EADIYQTPRYLVIGTGKKITLECSQTMGHDKMYWYQQDPGMELHLIHYSYGVNSTEKGDLSSESTVSRIRTEHFPLTLESARPSHTSQYLCASRMAGTNEKLFFGSGTQLSVL.

This chain joins TRBV7-2 and TRBJ1-1; tentatively, D is TRBD1 (5 bases). This CDR3 contains 11 residues. The V and J ends lost 5 bases and 7 bases respectively, with 8 bases between them. Germline-derived CDR1 and CDR2 are SGHTA and FQGNSA. The CDR3 reads CASSKTVEAFF. CDR3 DNA sequence: TGTGCCAGCAGCAAGACAGTTGAAGCTTTCTTT.

V usage is TRBV30 and J usage is TRBJ2-5, with D perhaps matching TRBD1 (6 bases). The germline CDR1 and CDR2 sequences are GTSNPN and SVGIG (reference sequence). This CDR3 is built from 17 residues. V lost 2 bases to trimming and J lost 5 bases, with 24 bases between them. The chain's CDR3 is CAWSSQPRGIIVETQYF. DNA for the CDR3: TGTGCCTGGAGTTCGCAACCGAGGGGGATTATAGTGGAGACCCAGTACTTC.

The chain is built from TRBV7-2 and TRBJ2-1; TRBD2 aligns across 7 bases. The germline V gene has CDR1 SGHTA and CDR2 FQGNSA. The CDR3 covers 15 residues. Trimming took 5 bases from V and 5 from J; bases not matched to a gene: 9. CDR3 loop: CASSKLREGHNEQFF. CDR3 in DNA: TGTGCCAGCAGCAAACTGAGGGAGGGCCACAATGAGCAGTTCTTC.

J is TRBJ1-6 and V is TRBV5-4; 7 nucleotides align to TRBD1. J gave up 7 bases and V 2 bases, and 3 bases lay outside the gene matches. The CDR3 is 14 residues long. The germline V gene encodes CDR1 SGHNT and CDR2 YYREEE (reference sequence). The CDR3 coding sequence is TGTGCCAGCAGCTTACAGGGGTTGAATTCACCCCTCCACTTT. It translates to CASSLQGLNSPLHF.

V and J are TRBV12-5 and TRBJ1-1; D uncertain. With 1 base removed from V and 2 bases from J, the gap between germline ends came to 8 bases. Germline CDR1 and CDR2: LGHNT and FRNRAP. The length of the CDR3 is 14 residues. The CDR3 region is CASGLAQANTEAFF. The CDR3 region has the DNA TGTGCTAGTGGTTTGGCTCAGGCCAACACTGAAGCTTTCTTT.

The chain couples TRBV6-1 to TRBJ1-1, with D unresolved. The CDR3 totals 13 residues. Looked up from germline, CDR1 is MNHNS and CDR2 is SASEGT. Trimming removed 8 bases at V and 3 bases at J, with 13 bases between. The CDR3 loop reads CASHQKEDTEAFF. The CDR3 nucleotides are TGTGCCAGCCATCAGAAGGAGGACACTGAAGCTTTCTTT.

The chain has TRBV7-6 and TRBJ1-2; TRBD1 agrees at 10 bases. Trimming removed 6 bases from V and 5 bases from J; junction bases left unmatched: 3. CDR3 length equals 13 residues. Germline CDR1 is SGHVS and CDR2 is FNYEAQ. The CDR3 protein is CASRRDRGYGYTF. CDR3 nucleotide sequence: TGTGCCAGCAGAAGGGACAGGGGTTATGGCTACACCTTC.

The rearrangement links TRBV5-1 to TRBJ1-1, with TRBD1 matching over 8 bases. CDR3 length: 15 residues. Germline V CDR1 and CDR2: SGHRS, YFSETQ. V lost 0 bases to trimming and J lost 5 bases; unmatched junction nucleotides: 6. The CDR3 sequence is CASSLEAGGRTEAFF. The CDR3 DNA sequence: TGCGCCAGCAGCTTGGAGGCAGGGGGCCGGACTGAAGCTTTCTTT.

V gene TRBV11-2 combines with J gene TRBJ2-5; the D gene is possibly TRBD1 (6 bases). This CDR3 has 16 residues. CDR1 is SGHAT and CDR2 is FQNNGV in the germline V gene. The V end was cut by 4 bases, the J end by 5 bases, with 20 bases between. As DNA, the CDR3 is TGTGCCAGCAGCTCGATTAGCCAGGGGAGAGGTGAGACCCAGTACTTC. Its protein is CASSSISQGRGETQYF.

This rearrangement joins TRBV6-5 to TRBJ1-2; no clear D gene. Trimming stripped 2 bases from V and 4 bases from J, with 14 bases between. The CDR3 loop spans 15 amino acids. Germline-derived CDR1 and CDR2 are MNHEY and SVGAGI. CDR3 sequence (DNA): TGTGCCAGCAGTTACAGCGTGGAGATTTTCTATGGCTACACCTTC. Translation gives CASSYSVEIFYGYTF.